The clone carrying this T cell receptor beta chain was counted between two and nine times. The antigen is unknown. A single base separates this from a much larger clone, so it may be a read error. Breast cancer patients provided tissue from their axillary draining lymph nodes. Via MiXCR, TCRdb re-called the multiplex PCR reads, giving one row per CDR3 protein. The sample consists of 150,000 to 200,000 distinct CDR3 sequences, roughly 31% of them appearing once. The entry originates in a study of breast tumors, draining lymph nodes, adjacent tissues. V lost 7 bases to trimming and J lost 4 bases; unmatched junction nucleotides: 5. Germline CDR1 is MNHNS and CDR2 is SASEGT. There are 14 residues in the CDR3. Points from the study as a whole: Most tumor T cells seemingly derive from lymph node, then expand in tumor. Luminal-like breast cancer showed significantly higher tumor–nontumor repertoire similarity than basal-like. Tumor repertoires ranked between lymph nodes and nontumor tissue in diversity, with V and J gene preferences. Tumor T cell lymph node origin was a supported hypothesis, not proven.

The receptor was isolated from a female donor with breast cancer. Some clones in this sample may be carry-over from other donors' samples. The rearrangement uses TRBV6-1 and TRBJ1-2; 11 positions agree with TRBD1. Material for sequencing was axillary lymph node tissue. The CDR3 DNA sequence: TGTGCCAGCACTCGGACAGGGGGCACCTATGGCTACACCTTC. Protein product: CASTRTGGTYGYTF.